The rows below give T cell receptor beta chains drawn from one sample of a study of T cells after yellow fever vaccination. TCRdb analysed the 5' RACE reads with MiXCR anew, one entry per CDR3 protein. Counted here are fewer than 500,000 distinct CDR3 sequences, around 20% occurring once; the ten biggest clones make up around 17%. Sample: PBMCs, taken before the yellow fever booster vaccination. The receptors derive from a man younger than 30 who received the YFV17D yellow fever vaccine. The CDR3 runs from the conserved cysteine through the conserved F or W. D genes are given only for firm matches. A row's size may be missing; if present it is once, few, many or a size class.

d_call clone_size cdr3_length j_call v_call cdr3_aa cdr3_nt
. few 13 TRBJ1-3 TRBV5-1 CASSPDDRNTIYF TGCGCCAGCAGCCCAGATGACCGAAACACCATATATTTT
TRBD1 few 14 TRBJ1-1 TRBV4-3 CASSRGQGLAEAFF TGCGCCAGCAGCCGAGGACAGGGATTAGCTGAAGCTTTCTTT
TRBD2 . 15 TRBJ2-7 TRBV7-2 CASSLRRGSSYEQYF TGTGCCAGCAGCTTAAGGCGGGGGTCCTCCTACGAGCAGTACTTC
. . 14 TRBJ1-2 TRBV12-3/TRBV12-4 CASSLALVNYGYTF TGTGCCAGCAGTTTAGCGCTGGTCAACTATGGCTACACCTTC
. . 18 TRBJ2-6 TRBV7-9 CASNPLRGELAGANVLTF TGTGCCAGCAACCCGCTCAGGGGGGAGCTTGCTGGGGCCAACGTCCTGACTTTC
. . 13 TRBJ1-2 TRBV7-2 CASSFQLVGGYTF TGTGCCAGCAGCTTTCAATTGGTTGGTGGCTACACCTTC
TRBD1 few 15 TRBJ2-1 TRBV27 CASSRQGGSYNEQFF TGTGCCAGCAGTCGACAGGGGGGCTCCTACAATGAGCAGTTCTTC
. . 13 TRBJ1-1 TRBV5-6 CASSLYGGHWAFF TGTGCCAGCAGCTTGTACGGGGGGCATTGGGCTTTCTTT
. . 15 TRBJ2-2 TRBV7-9 CASSLRQTNTGELFF TGTGCCAGCAGCCTCCGACAGACGAACACCGGGGAGCTGTTTTTT
. few 14 TRBJ2-7 TRBV4-2 CASSRSGQVYEQYF TGTGCCAGCAGCCGCTCGGGACAAGTGTACGAGCAGTACTTC
. . 15 TRBJ2-2 TRBV5-1 CASRVGGSNTGELFF TGCGCCAGCAGAGTTGGGGGCTCGAACACCGGGGAGCTGTTTTTT
. . 17 TRBJ1-3 TRBV14 CASSQDLGPFTGNTIYF TGTGCCAGCAGCCAAGATTTAGGACCTTTTACGGGAAACACCATATATTTT
TRBD2 few 15 TRBJ2-1 TRBV3-1 CASSQDSGGHNEQFF TGTGCCAGCAGCCAAGATAGCGGGGGTCACAATGAGCAGTTCTTC
. . 14 TRBJ1-4 TRBV6-5 CASSYISTREKLFF TGTGCCAGCAGTTACATTTCGACCCGCGAAAAACTGTTTTTT
TRBD1 few 12 TRBJ2-1 TRBV12-3/TRBV12-4 CASTRDRDEQFF TGTGCCAGCACCAGGGACAGAGATGAGCAGTTCTTC
. few 13 TRBJ1-1 TRBV5-1 CASQNSGDTEAFF TGCGCCAGTCAAAACTCGGGAGACACTGAAGCTTTCTTT
. few 14 TRBJ2-5 TRBV7-2 CASSLRTFQETQYF TGTGCCAGCAGCTTAAGGACATTTCAAGAGACCCAGTACTTC
. few 16 TRBJ2-2 TRBV15 CATSFPRRVNTGELFF TGTGCCACCAGCTTCCCCCGAAGGGTAAACACCGGGGAGCTGTTTTTT
. few 13 TRBJ1-5 TRBV29-1 CSVALGGGQPQHF TGCAGCGTGGCCTTGGGGGGCGGGCAGCCCCAGCATTTT
TRBD1 . 14 TRBJ1-2 TRBV9 CASSVDVTGEGYTF TGTGCCAGCAGCGTAGATGTGACAGGGGAAGGCTACACCTTC
TRBD1 . 14 TRBJ2-5 TRBV20-1 CSAHPTGGVETQYF TGCAGTGCTCACCCGACAGGGGGTGTGGAGACCCAGTACTTC
. . 11 TRBJ1-2 TRBV28 CASSSAGALTF TGTGCCAGCAGTTCGGCAGGAGCCCTCACCTTC
. . 14 TRBJ1-4 TRBV18 CASSPGQGSEKLFF TGTGCCAGCTCACCAGGCCAGGGGAGTGAAAAACTGTTTTTT
TRBD1 many 13 TRBJ1-6 TRBV20-1 CSARDRGYSPLHF TGCAGTGCCCGGGACAGGGGTTATTCACCCCTCCACTTT
TRBD1 few 15 TRBJ2-7 TRBV5-1 CASSLLPAGGNEQYF TGCGCCAGCAGCCTGCTGCCCGCAGGGGGCAACGAGCAGTACTTC
. many 14 TRBJ2-2 TRBV29-1 CSVVIQGGTGELFF TGCAGCGTTGTGATACAGGGAGGAACCGGGGAGCTGTTTTTT
. . 15 TRBJ2-5 TRBV7-8 CASSSGTSLQETQYF TGTGCCAGCTCTTCTGGGACCTCCCTCCAAGAGACCCAGTACTTC
. few 15 TRBJ2-3 TRBV7-3 CASSPGDTSTDTQYF TGTGCCAGCAGCCCAGGGGATACTAGCACAGATACGCAGTATTTT
. . 13 TRBJ2-4 TRBV27 CASRGGTRGIQYF TGTGCCAGCAGAGGCGGGACCCGGGGCATTCAGTACTTC
TRBD1 . 16 TRBJ2-3 TRBV7-6 CASSETGVGDRGTQYF TGTGCCAGCAGCGAAACAGGGGTGGGGGACAGAGGTACGCAGTATTTT
TRBD2 few 14 TRBJ2-3 TRBV29-1 CSVRSGGSPDTQYF TGCAGCGTCAGAAGCGGGGGTTCACCAGATACGCAGTATTTT
. . 15 TRBJ1-1 TRBV15 CATSKRTYMNTEAFF TGTGCCACCAGCAAAAGGACTTACATGAACACTGAAGCTTTCTTT
TRBD1 . 16 TRBJ2-5 TRBV5-1 CASSEDRGPAGETQYF TGCGCCAGCAGCGAGGACAGGGGGCCGGCGGGAGAGACCCAGTACTTC
. few 12 TRBJ2-2 TRBV16 CASSQNHGELFF TGTGCCAGCAGCCAAAATCACGGGGAGCTGTTTTTT
. few 15 TRBJ2-3 TRBV29-1 CSVTTSLIGENTQYF TGCAGCGTCACTACTAGCCTGATAGGGGAGAATACGCAGTATTTT
TRBD2 . 15 TRBJ2-3 TRBV10-3 CAIRPGLGSTDTQYF TGTGCCATCAGACCCGGACTAGGGAGCACAGATACGCAGTATTTT
TRBD1 . 14 TRBJ2-1 TRBV5-1 CASSWTLQGNEQFF TGCGCCAGCAGCTGGACACTACAGGGGAATGAGCAGTTCTTC
TRBD1 many 16 TRBJ2-1 TRBV28 CASSLWGQGPYNEQFF TGTGCCAGCAGTTTATGGGGACAGGGGCCCTACAATGAGCAGTTCTTC
. many 12 TRBJ2-7 TRBV12-3/TRBV12-4 CASSPGAYEQYF TGTGCCAGCAGCCCGGGGGCCTACGAGCAGTACTTC
. few 14 TRBJ2-3 TRBV5-1 CASSRGRDPHTQYF TGCGCCAGCAGCCGTGGCCGGGACCCCCATACGCAGTATTTT
. . 15 TRBJ2-1 TRBV5-1 CASSLAAATYNEQFF TGCGCCAGCAGCTTGGCCGCTGCCACCTACAATGAGCAGTTCTTC
. few 14 TRBJ2-7 TRBV4-3 CASSQDAGPYEQYF TGCGCCAGCAGCCAAGATGCGGGACCCTACGAGCAGTACTTC
. many 16 TRBJ2-1 TRBV4-1 CASSHRRGLGTNEQFF TGCGCCAGCAGCCACCGTCGAGGCCTAGGGACCAATGAGCAGTTCTTC
TRBD1 many 14 TRBJ2-3 TRBV7-7 CASSSGQATDTQYF TGTGCCAGCAGCTCCGGACAGGCTACAGATACGCAGTATTTT
. . 14 TRBJ1-2 TRBV6-1 CASSEWDNNYGYTF TGTGCCAGCAGTGAATGGGACAACAACTATGGCTACACCTTC
. few 14 TRBJ1-1 TRBV4-1 CASSAYLQGTEAFF TGCGCCAGCAGCGCATACCTACAGGGCACTGAAGCTTTCTTT
. . 15 TRBJ1-5 TRBV18 CASSPEGTDTRPQHF TGTGCCAGCTCACCTGAGGGGACCGATACTCGGCCCCAGCATTTT
. . 15 TRBJ1-5 TRBV5-1 CASSLGQGEGQPQHF TGCGCCAGCAGCTTGGGGCAGGGAGAGGGTCAGCCCCAGCATTTT
. few 17 TRBJ2-3 TRBV6-2/TRBV6-3 CASSYLPGERATDTQYF TGTGCCAGCAGTTACCTCCCCGGCGAGAGGGCCACAGATACGCAGTATTTT
TRBD1 many 12 TRBJ1-1 TRBV7-2 CASGRDREEAFF TGTGCCAGCGGCCGGGACAGGGAGGAAGCTTTCTTT
. once 9 TRBJ1-6 TRBV7-9 CATGSPLHF TGTGCCACCGGATCACCCCTCCACTTT
. . 14 TRBJ1-4 TRBV7-2 CASSFHGLGPGLFF TGTGCCAGCAGCTTCCACGGCCTCGGGCCGGGGCTGTTTTTT
. . 18 TRBJ2-5 TRBV4-1 CASSQDRAGGLVQETQYF TGCGCCAGCAGCCAAGATAGGGCAGGGGGGTTGGTACAAGAGACCCAGTACTTC
TRBD1 . 13 TRBJ1-5 TRBV30 CAWSPDRMQPQHF TGTGCCTGGAGCCCGGACAGGATGCAGCCCCAGCATTTT